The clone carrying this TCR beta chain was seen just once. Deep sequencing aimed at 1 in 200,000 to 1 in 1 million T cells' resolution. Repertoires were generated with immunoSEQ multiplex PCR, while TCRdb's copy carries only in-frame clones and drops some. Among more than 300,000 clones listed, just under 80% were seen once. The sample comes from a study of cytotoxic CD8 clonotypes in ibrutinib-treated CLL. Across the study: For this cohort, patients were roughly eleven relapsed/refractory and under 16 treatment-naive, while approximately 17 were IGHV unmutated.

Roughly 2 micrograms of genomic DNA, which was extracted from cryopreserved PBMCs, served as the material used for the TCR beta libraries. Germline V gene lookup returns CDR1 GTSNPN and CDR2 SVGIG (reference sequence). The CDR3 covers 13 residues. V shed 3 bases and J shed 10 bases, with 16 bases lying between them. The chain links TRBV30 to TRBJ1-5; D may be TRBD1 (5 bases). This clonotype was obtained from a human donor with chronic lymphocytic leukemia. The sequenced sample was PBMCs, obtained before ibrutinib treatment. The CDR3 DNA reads TGTGCCTGGAGGCAACAGGATCAACTTCCCCAGCATTTT. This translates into CAWRQQDQLPQHF. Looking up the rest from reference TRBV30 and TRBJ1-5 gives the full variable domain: SQTIHQWPATLVQPVGSPLSLECTVEGTSNPNLYWYRQAAGRGLQLLFYSVGIGQISSEVPQNLSASRPQDRQFILSSKKLLLSDSGFYLCAWRQQDQLPQHFGDGTRLSIL.